This TCR beta chain was identified during a study of T cell repertoires in cytomegalovirus infection. Trimming cost V 6 bases and J 8 bases, with 20 bases left between them. Looked up from germline, CDR1 is SGHRS and CDR2 is YFSETQ. This CDR3 is built from 14 residues. Via MiXCR, TCRdb re-called the reads, giving one row per CDR3 protein. The table has approximately 730,000 distinct CDR3 sequences, roughly a third seen once. Points from the study as a whole: It was HLA-C-restricted CMV-specific TCR beta clonotypes that dominated the response ex vivo.

Details on this clonotype: The antigen is unknown.

The sequencing here drew on cultured PBMCs, taken from culture after CMV antigen stimulation. The sequence derives from a human donor in good health (CMV status not recorded). Some clones in this sample may be carry-over from other donors' samples. The V call is TRBV5-1, the J call TRBJ1-1, with D perhaps TRBD1 (5 bases). CDR3: CASNFKDDSWEAFF. The CDR3 region has the DNA TGCGCCAGCAACTTTAAGGACGACAGCTGGGAAGCTTTCTTT.